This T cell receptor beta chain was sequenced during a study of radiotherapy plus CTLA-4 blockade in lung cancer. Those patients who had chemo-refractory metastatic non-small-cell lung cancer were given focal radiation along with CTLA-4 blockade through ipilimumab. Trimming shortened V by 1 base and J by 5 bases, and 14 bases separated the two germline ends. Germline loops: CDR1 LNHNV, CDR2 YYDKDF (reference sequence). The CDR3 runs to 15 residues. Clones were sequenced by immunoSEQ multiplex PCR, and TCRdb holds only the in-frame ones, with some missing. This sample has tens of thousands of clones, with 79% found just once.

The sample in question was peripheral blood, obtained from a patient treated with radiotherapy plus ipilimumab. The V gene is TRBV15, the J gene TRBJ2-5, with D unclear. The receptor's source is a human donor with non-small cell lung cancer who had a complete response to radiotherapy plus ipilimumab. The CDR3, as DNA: TGTGCCACCAGCAGAGGTCTCCCCATGTGGGAGACCCAGTACTTC. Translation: CATSRGLPMWETQYF.